The 23 T cell receptor beta chains in this list originate from one sample, sequenced in a study of T cell responses to AZD1222 COVID-19 vaccine. Sequenced by immunoSEQ multiplex PCR; TCRdb stores in-frame clones only, minus some. This sample has 100,000 to 150,000 clones, with about 82% found just once. The sequencing here drew on peripheral blood, taken 28 days after the second dose of the MenACWY control vaccine. The receptors derive from an adult who received the MenACWY meningococcal vaccine as a control.

This chain links TRBV9 with TRBJ2-5; a possible D gene is TRBD2 (6 bases). Trimming removed 4 bases at V and 0 bases at J, with 16 bases between. Per germline, CDR1 SGDLS and CDR2 YYNGEE. The CDR3 consists of 16 residues. The chain's CDR3 is CASSIRDSYNQETQYF. In DNA, the CDR3 is TGTGCCAGCAGCATCCGGGACTCCTATAACCAAGAGACCCAGTACTTC.

This chain connects TRBV27 to TRBJ1-4; a weak D match, TRBD1 (6 bases). Germline V gene sequence: CDR1 MNHEY, CDR2 SMNVEV (reference sequence). The length of the CDR3 is 14 residues. The V gene lost 6 bases and the J gene lost 4 bases, with 12 bases spanning the gap. CDR3 nucleotides: TGTGCCAGCAGACTACAGGGTAATAATGAAAAACTGTTTTTT. This encodes CASRLQGNNEKLFF.

The chain has TRBV27 and TRBJ2-7, with D maybe TRBD1 (6 bases). V was trimmed by 5 bases and J by 3 bases, leaving 20 bases between them. The CDR3 is made up of 16 amino acids. From germline, CDR1 is MNHEY and CDR2 SMNVEV (reference sequence). CDR3: CASSPVGGTRFYEQYV. The CDR3 coding sequence is TGTGCCAGCAGTCCGGTAGGGGGTACCCGCTTCTACGAGCAGTACGTC.

V and J are TRBV6-5 and TRBJ1-1; D unclear. CDR3 size: 11 residues. The V gene's germline CDR1 is MNHEY and CDR2 SVGAGI. Trimming removed 7 bases from V and 8 bases from J, with 11 bases in between. This CDR3 reads CASTWTGEAFF. CDR3 DNA sequence: TGTGCCAGCACATGGACGGGAGAAGCTTTCTTT.

A single count supports this clone. The chain joins TRBV7-8 to TRBJ1-2; no definite D call. This CDR3 is 15 amino acids long. Germline V gene data show CDR1 as SGHVS and CDR2 as FQNEAQ. With 1 base removed from V and 8 bases from J, the gap between germline ends came to 17 bases. CDR3 loop: CASSLEGRPLGGYTF. The CDR3 nucleotides read TGTGCCAGCAGCTTAGAAGGTAGGCCCCTCGGGGGCTACACCTTC.

The chain couples TRBV6-5 to TRBJ2-7; D uncertain. The CDR3 length is 13 residues. With 0 bases removed from V and 4 bases from J, the gap between germline ends came to 7 bases. Per germline, CDR1 MNHEY and CDR2 SVGAGI. The CDR3 region is CASSYSREYEQYV. The CDR3 nucleotides are TGTGCCAGCAGTTACTCTCGAGAGTACGAGCAGTACGTC.

The V and J genes are TRBV7-2 and TRBJ1-5; no definite D call. Germline V gene sequence: CDR1 SGHTA, CDR2 FQGNSA. The CDR3 runs to 14 residues. V dropped 0 bases and J dropped 6 bases, with 9 bases sitting between them. Written as DNA, the CDR3 is TGTGCCAGCAGCTTAGCCGGTGGAAGTCAGCCCCAGCATTTT. This codes for CASSLAGGSQPQHF.

The gene calls are TRBV12-3 or TRBV12-4 and TRBJ2-3; D is uncertain. The V gene lost 11 bases and the J gene lost 6 bases, with 12 bases spanning the gap. This CDR3 has 11 amino acids. The CDR3: CASTRGDTQYF. CDR3 nucleotides: TGTGCCTCTACACGTGGGGATACGCAGTATTTT.

The chain joins TRBV4-3 to TRBJ2-7; D unclear. Germline lookup yields CDR1 LGHNA and CDR2 YSLEER. The CDR3 totals 13 residues. V shed 1 base and J shed 4 bases, with 8 bases lying between them. As DNA, the CDR3 is TGCGCCAGCAGCCAAGCTGACCGTTACGAGCAGTACTTC. Its translation: CASSQADRYEQYF.

V is TRBV7-9 and J is TRBJ2-2, with a possible D match to TRBD2 (5 bases). CDR1 is SEHNR and CDR2 is FQNEAQ in the germline V gene (reference sequence). CDR3 size: 12 residues. V was trimmed by 11 bases and J by 1 base, leaving 8 bases between them. CDR3 coding DNA: TGTGCCCCAGAGGGGAACACCGGGGAGCTGTTTTTT. Translated, it gives CAPEGNTGELFF.

V gene TRBV3-1 (or the pseudogene TRBV3-2) combines with J gene TRBJ1-5; TRBD1 agrees at 9 bases. Germline assignment: CDR1 LGHDT and CDR2 YNNKEL (reference sequence). V shed 2 bases and J 1 base; nucleotides not matched to a gene: 9. The CDR3 length is 18 residues. The CDR3 protein is CASSQRDRVTGSNQPQHF. CDR3 DNA: TGTGCCAGCAGCCAAAGGGACAGGGTGACTGGGAGCAATCAGCCCCAGCATTTT.

This clone was observed a handful of times. V gene TRBV5-4 combines with J gene TRBJ1-2; D is unresolved. The germline V and J ends were trimmed by 1 base and 7 bases, with 14 bases remaining between them. CDR1 is SGHNT, CDR2 YYREEE, per germline (reference sequence). The CDR3 loop spans 14 amino acids. The CDR3 DNA follows: TGTGCCAGCAGCTTGCAAGGTGGGATCAGTGGCTACACCTTC. Translation: CASSLQGGISGYTF.

The chain links TRBV19 to TRBJ2-6, with D possibly being TRBD1 or TRBD2 (5 bases each). Per the germline V gene, CDR1 is LNHDA and CDR2 is SQIVND (reference sequence). The CDR3 is made up of 16 amino acids. Between the trimmed V and J ends, which lost 4 bases and 5 bases, there was a span of 15 bases. The CDR3 nucleotides are TGTGCCAGTAGTACTTGGACCGGGACCTGGGCCAACGTCCTGACTTTC. Its translation is CASSTWTGTWANVLTF.

This chain joins TRBV29-1 and TRBJ2-1, with D perhaps matching TRBD1 (6 bases). V shed 6 bases and J shed 12 bases, with 27 bases lying between them. The CDR3 is 15 residues long. Germline CDR1 SQVTM, CDR2 ANQGSEA. CDR3 region: CSVLGQFWTNLGQFF. CDR3 DNA sequence: TGCAGCGTCCTAGGACAGTTCTGGACAAATTTAGGGCAGTTCTTC.

In this sample, this clone turned up once. The rearrangement joins TRBV11-2 to TRBJ2-1; no reliable D call. The CDR3 has 13 amino acids. CDR1 is SGHAT and CDR2 is FQNNGV in the germline V gene. V gave up 2 bases and J gave up 7 bases, with 9 bases separating them. The CDR3 here is CASSLNLNNEQFF. Here the CDR3 DNA reads TGTGCCAGCAGCTTAAACCTCAATAATGAGCAGTTCTTC. The full variable domain, its missing parts supplied by reference TRBV11-2 and TRBJ2-1, is EAGVAQSPRYKIIEKRQSVAFWCNPISGHATLYWYQQILGQGPKLLIQFQNNGVVDDSQLPKDRFSAERLKGVDSTLKIQPAKLEDSAVYLCASSLNLNNEQFFGPGTRLTVL.

The chain is built from TRBV12-3 or TRBV12-4 and TRBJ1-1, with unresolved D. This CDR3 has 12 residues. The germline V and J ends were trimmed by 1 base and 5 bases, with 5 bases remaining between them. DNA of the CDR3: TGTGCCAGCAGTTTAGGGACGACTGAAGCTTTCTTT. This sequence encodes CASSLGTTEAFF.

This clone has a handful of counts. The CDR3 region is CASSLEGAFFSGNTIYF. The CDR3 DNA follows: TGCGCCAGCAGCTTGGAGGGGGCATTCTTCTCTGGAAACACCATATATTTT. The gene calls are TRBV5-1 and TRBJ1-3; 7 bases fit TRBD1. There are 17 residues in the CDR3. The V segment lost 0 bases and the J segment 0 bases; nucleotides outside the gene matches: 6. Germline V CDR1 and CDR2: SGHRS, YFSETQ.

This clone was found once. The chain links TRBV29-1 to TRBJ1-4; D uncertain. Germline CDR1 reads SQVTM; CDR2 reads ANQGSEA. There are 13 residues in the CDR3. V lost 7 bases, J lost 7 bases, and 16 bases lay in between. The CDR3 loop is CSARKGKIEKLFF. The CDR3 coding sequence is TGCAGCGCCCGGAAGGGAAAAATTGAAAAACTGTTTTTT.

The rearrangement joins TRBV19 to TRBJ1-5; the D is unclear. The ends were cut back, 3 bases at V and 7 bases at J, with 16 bases in the middle. This CDR3 contains 15 residues. From germline, CDR1 is LNHDA and CDR2 SQIVND (reference sequence). CDR3 DNA sequence: TGTGCCAGTAGTATCGTAGGGAGTGGCGGCCAGCCCCAGCATTTT. Translating it yields CASSIVGSGGQPQHF.

This clone showed up just a few times. This chain joins TRBV2 and TRBJ2-7; weak D call: TRBD1 (6 bases). The CDR3 extends over 15 amino acids. V lost 6 bases to trimming and J lost 6 bases, with 21 bases between them. The germline CDR1 and CDR2 sequences are SNHLY and FYNNEI. The CDR3 here is CASRSPDRFRLEQYF. For the CDR3, the DNA is TGTGCCAGCAGGAGCCCCGACAGGTTTCGCCTCGAGCAGTACTTC.

The J gene is TRBJ1-3, the V gene TRBV5-1; TRBD1 matches at 7 bases. Germline V gene lookup returns CDR1 SGHRS and CDR2 YFSETQ. V shed 4 bases, J shed 3 bases, and the junction held 7 bases outside the gene matches. CDR3 length equals 15 residues. DNA of the CDR3: TGCGCCAGCAGCACCCAGGGGGTACTTGGAAACACCATATATTTT. Its translation: CASSTQGVLGNTIYF.

The rearrangement links TRBV9 to TRBJ2-2, with TRBD2 matching 12 bases. This CDR3 is built from 15 residues. The germline V gene has CDR1 SGDLS and CDR2 YYNGEE. After removal of 3 bases from V and 6 bases from J, the junction contained 3 bases not matched to a gene. CDR3 in DNA: TGTGCCAGCAGCGCTAGCGGGGGGGCGGCCGGGGAGCTGTTTTTT. It encodes CASSASGGAAGELFF.

V is TRBV11-3 and J is TRBJ1-3; D remains ambiguous. The V gene's germline CDR1 is SGHNT and CDR2 YENEEA. Trimming shortened V by 1 base and J by 0 bases, and 10 bases separated the two germline ends. CDR3 size: 16 residues. Here the CDR3 DNA reads TGTGCCAGCAGCTTAGCACAGCCGATCTCTGGAAACACCATATATTTT. This codes for CASSLAQPISGNTIYF.